This entry features one T cell receptor beta chain sequence. The clone's antigen remains unknown. The record has no base qualities; no much larger clone is one base away. The CDR3, from cysteine to phenylalanine, totals 15 residues. Only the CDR3 DNA stays, 45 bases, in frame from base 1. Cut back by 6 bases and 4 bases, the V and J ends lie 16 bases apart. As encoded in the germline V gene, CDR1 is SNHLY while CDR2 is FYNNEI. The sample comes from a study of T cell responses to AZD1222 COVID-19 vaccine (dated by TCRdb to about 2021). Study-level background: AZD1222 recipients whose second dose came at about 4 weeks and those whose second dose came at about 12 weeks were combined into one group, since spike-specific TCR depth and breadth did not differ between the two schedules. TCR sequencing covered more than 230 trial participants: some 210 given two doses of AZD1222 and approximately 26 given two doses of MenACWY control vaccine. Trial participants were enrolled into age subgroups of 18-55, 56-69 and 70-plus years, which contained around 140, 26 and 57 TCR-sequenced participants, respectively. Study-wide conclusions, independent of this receptor: Because no day 14 peak-response samples were available, repertoires were characterized only after the peak T cell response. The 56-69-year group was small, and its depth increase did not reach significance, likely because of low power. Conclusions about previously exposed vaccinees are limited because only a handful of AZD1222 recipients were SARS-CoV-2 seropositive at baseline. Nearly half of unique spike-specific TCRs reportedly recognized epitopes outside regions mutated in the B.1.351 and B.1.1.7 variants. A significant rise in spike-specific TCR breadth and depth was observed after two AZD1222 doses relative to day 0 and relative to MenACWY recipients. Participants were mostly white British and included more females than males, and it was suggested by the authors that clonal diversity may have been underestimated. The whole spike protein was spanned by vaccine-associated CD4 TCRs, and dominant responses were seen in regions 160-218 and 743-854.

The CDR3 regions of human TCRbeta chains were subjected to immunosequencing. From the authors' description of their analysis: Repertoire TCRs were checked for matches against a reference library of SARS-CoV-2-specific TCRs that had been generated using the MIRA antigen-specificity platform. Breadth meant the fraction of unique TCRs that were SARS-CoV-2-associated, whereas depth meant the fraction of total T cells that were SARS-CoV-2-associated. Using the MIRA data, each spike-specific TCR was assigned both to the spike region to which the TCR was reactive and to a CD4 or CD8 class. Log10-transformed breadth and depth values were compared by one-way ANOVA with Sidak's multiple comparisons tests. The table was pulled from immuneACCESS by TCRdb, which kept in-frame rearrangements only. Such tables lose some clones; where checked, under half of the loss comes from unresolved V genes, and the rest has no known cause. D and trimming were read from the DNA, whereas the V and J calls and clone size are those reported in that table. Counted in this sample were roughly 120,000 clones; around 92% of them appeared once. The ten largest clones capture more than 2.5% of the sample.

Taken with the paper, the label for time point translates to: baseline before first vaccination. The vaccinee samples were drawn from two UK trials, COV001 and COV002, one of which was a single-blind randomized controlled phase 2/3 trial testing AZD1222 (ChAdOx1 nCoV-19) in healthy adults. For TCRbeta chain sequencing, PBMC samples were collected from trial participants at day 0 and at day 28 after the second dose. This TCR came from an adult in good health. The sequence joins TRBV2 to TRBJ1-5; the D gene cannot be named for sure. The sequenced sample was peripheral blood, obtained on day 0 of AZD1222 vaccination. Here the CDR3 is given as CASRAPEPWNQPQHF. The DNA sequence is given as TGTGCCAGCAGGGCGCCCGAACCGTGGAATCAGCCCCAGCATTTT.